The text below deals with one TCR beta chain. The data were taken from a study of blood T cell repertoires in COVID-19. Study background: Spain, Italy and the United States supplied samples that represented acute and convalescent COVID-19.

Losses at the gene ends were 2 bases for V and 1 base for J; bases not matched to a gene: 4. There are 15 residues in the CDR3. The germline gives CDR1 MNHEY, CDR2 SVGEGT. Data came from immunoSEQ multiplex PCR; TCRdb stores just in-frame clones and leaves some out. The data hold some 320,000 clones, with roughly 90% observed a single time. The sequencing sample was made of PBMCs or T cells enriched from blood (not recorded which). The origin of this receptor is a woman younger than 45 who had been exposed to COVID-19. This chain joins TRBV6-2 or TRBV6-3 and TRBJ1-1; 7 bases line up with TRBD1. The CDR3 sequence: CASSYRDSPNTEAFF. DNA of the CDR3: TGTGCCAGCAGTTACCGGGACAGCCCGAACACTGAAGCTTTCTTT.